The 17 T cell receptor beta chains presented below share a single source sample, sequenced in a study of CD8 T cells in ankylosing spondylitis. TCRdb used MiXCR to reprocess the 5' RACE reads, holding one entry per CDR3 protein. Counted here are approximately 150,000 distinct CDR3 sequences, about a third occurring once; the ten biggest clones make up about 5.5%. Specimen: synovial fluid, either unsorted or a sorted T cell fraction (not recorded which). These TCRs come from a male donor with ankylosing spondylitis.

This clonotype was picked up a small number of times. The V call is TRBV7-9, the J call TRBJ1-5; 9 nucleotides match TRBD1. Germline CDR1 is SEHNR and CDR2 is FQNEAQ (reference sequence). With 5 bases clipped from V and 6 bases from J, the junction kept 8 bases outside the gene matches. The CDR3 contains 15 residues. This CDR3 is CASSRGQGTIQPQHF. The CDR3 bases are TGTGCCAGCAGCCGCGGACAGGGGACCATTCAGCCCCAGCATTTT.

The J gene is TRBJ1-1, the V gene TRBV19, with D uncertain. The CDR3 sequence is 13 residues long. CDR1 and CDR2 from the germline V gene are LNHDA and SQIVND (reference sequence). Trimming removed 6 bases at V and 5 bases at J, with 13 bases between. The CDR3 sequence: CASSPPRRTEAFF. The CDR3 DNA sequence: TGTGCCAGTAGCCCACCCCGGAGGACTGAAGCTTTCTTT.

The genes are TRBV15 and TRBJ1-6, with TRBD1 as a possible D gene (5 bases). V gave up 2 bases and J gave up 7 bases, with 15 bases separating them. Germline CDR1 reads LNHNV; CDR2 reads YYDKDF (reference sequence). The CDR3 is made up of 16 amino acids. The CDR3 is CATSRPGPRVNSPLHF. CDR3 DNA sequence: TGTGCCACCAGCAGACCGGGACCGCGGGTGAATTCACCCCTCCACTTT.

This clonotype has just a few counts. The chain couples TRBV5-1 to TRBJ2-1; 7 bases line up with TRBD2. Germline loops: CDR1 SGHRS, CDR2 YFSETQ. The V and J ends lost 5 bases and 2 bases, in that order; junction bases with no gene match: 4. The CDR3 extends over 14 amino acids. The DNA of the CDR3 is TGCGCCAGCAGTCACGGGACTACCTACAATGAGCAGTTCTTC. This sequence encodes CASSHGTTYNEQFF.

The CDR3 nucleotides are TGTGCCAGCAGCCGCCCCCAGACAGGGGGAGAGACCCAGTACTTC. Translating gives CASSRPQTGGETQYF. V usage is TRBV14 and J usage is TRBJ2-5, with 9 bases matching TRBD1. The germline gives CDR1 SGHDN, CDR2 FVKESK. The CDR3 is 15 residues long. Losses at the gene ends were 4 bases for V and 4 bases for J; bases not matched to a gene: 7.

This clonotype was recorded once. This sequence joins TRBV2 and TRBJ2-1, with 7 bases aligning to TRBD1. The CDR3 length is 15 residues. Germline V lookup: CDR1 SNHLY, CDR2 FYNNEI. V trimming: 5 bases; J trimming: 5 bases; junction bases outside the gene matches: 9. The DNA for the CDR3 is TGTGCCAGCAGTCCCCCGACGGGACAGCACAATGAGCAGTTCTTC. The encoded protein is CASSPPTGQHNEQFF.

This chain links TRBV20-1 with TRBJ2-2; TRBD2 matches 8 bases. This CDR3 is built from 14 residues. CDR1 DFQATT and CDR2 SNEGSKA come from the germline V gene (reference sequence). With 4 bases clipped from V and 7 bases from J, the junction kept 8 bases outside the gene matches. CDR3 sequence: CSAMNGGAGGELFF. CDR3 sequence (DNA): TGCAGTGCTATGAACGGGGGGGCCGGCGGGGAGCTGTTTTTT.

Only a few counts were recorded for this clonotype. V and J are TRBV5-1 and TRBJ2-7, with D maybe TRBD1 (6 bases). V was trimmed by 4 bases and J by 0 bases, leaving 8 bases between them. Germline V gene lookup returns CDR1 SGHRS and CDR2 YFSETQ. The CDR3 totals 13 residues. The CDR3 nucleotides are TGCGCCAGCAGCCCGGACAGCTCCTACGAGCAGTACTTC. This codes for CASSPDSSYEQYF.

This sequence joins TRBV7-9 and TRBJ1-1, with D unclear. The CDR3 length is 13 residues. V shed 1 base and J shed 1 base, with 4 bases lying between them. Per germline, CDR1 SEHNR and CDR2 FQNEAQ (reference sequence). This chain's CDR3 is CASSLDPNTEAFF. The DNA for the CDR3 is TGTGCCAGCAGCTTAGACCCGAACACTGAAGCTTTCTTT.

This chain links TRBV12-3 or TRBV12-4 with TRBJ1-5; TRBD1 aligns across 9 bases. Trimming cost V 5 bases and J 0 bases; bases outside gene matches: 11. The CDR3 contains 18 residues. The CDR3 DNA follows: TGTGCCAGCAGTCCTCGGACAGGGGAAGGTTATAGCAATCAGCCCCAGCATTTT. Its protein product is CASSPRTGEGYSNQPQHF.

This clonotype was observed a few times. The V call is TRBV7-9, the J call TRBJ1-1, with a tentative D call TRBD1 (6 bases). Germline CDR1 and CDR2: SEHNR and FQNEAQ (reference sequence). CDR3 length: 16 residues. V was shortened by 5 bases and J by 4 bases, with 20 bases between the two germline ends. The CDR3 nucleotides are TGTGCCAGCAGCCCAACCAACGGGGGCCGGGTCACTGAAGCTTTCTTT. Amino acid sequence: CASSPTNGGRVTEAFF.

The V gene is TRBV18, the J gene TRBJ2-1, with D hard to call. Trimming cost V 2 bases and J 0 bases, with 8 bases left between them. CDR3 length: 15 residues. Per germline, CDR1 KGHSH and CDR2 LQKENI. This chain's CDR3 is CASSPGPHSYNEQFF. The CDR3, as DNA: TGTGCCAGCTCACCAGGGCCTCACTCCTACAATGAGCAGTTCTTC.

J is TRBJ1-3 and V is TRBV29-1, with no clear D. Germline values: CDR1 SQVTM, CDR2 ANQGSEA. V was clipped by 5 bases and J by 0 bases, with 8 bases between them. The CDR3 contains 13 residues. The DNA of the CDR3 is TGCAGCGTTTCGAGCAACTCTGGAAACACCATATATTTT. Translation: CSVSSNSGNTIYF. Combining the CDR3 with reference TRBV29-1 and TRBJ1-3 gives the whole variable domain SAVISQKPSRDICQRGTSLTIQCQVDSQVTMMFWYRQQPGQSLTLIATANQGSEATYESGFVIDKFPISRPNLTFSTLTVSNMSPEDSSIYLCSVSSNSGNTIYFGEGSWLTVV.

The chain carries TRBV30 and TRBJ1-1; weak D call: TRBD1 (6 bases). There are 11 residues in the CDR3. The germline gives CDR1 GTSNPN, CDR2 SVGIG (reference sequence). Trimming stripped 5 bases from V and 7 bases from J, with 11 bases between. Here the CDR3 reads CAWLRTVEAFF. Written as DNA, the CDR3 is TGTGCCTGGCTGAGGACAGTTGAAGCTTTCTTT.

This clonotype was seen more than once but under ten times. This chain uses TRBV29-1 with TRBJ1-1, with D unresolved. Per the germline V gene, CDR1 is SQVTM and CDR2 is ANQGSEA. The CDR3 length is 13 residues. Trimming stripped 6 bases from V and 0 bases from J, with 11 bases between. DNA for the CDR3: TGCAGCGTAAGAAACGGGGTGAACACTGAAGCTTTCTTT. Amino acid sequence: CSVRNGVNTEAFF. Filled out from reference TRBV29-1 and TRBJ1-1, the complete variable domain reads SAVISQKPSRDICQRGTSLTIQCQVDSQVTMMFWYRQQPGQSLTLIATANQGSEATYESGFVIDKFPISRPNLTFSTLTVSNMSPEDSSIYLCSVRNGVNTEAFFGQGTRLTVV.

The DNA of the CDR3 is TGTGCCAGCAGCGTACTGGCAGACTATGGCTACACCTTC. It is translated as CASSVLADYGYTF. V and J are TRBV9 and TRBJ1-2, with D uncertain. The length of the CDR3 is 13 residues. Germline-derived CDR1 and CDR2 are SGDLS and YYNGEE. V was clipped by 1 base and J by 3 bases, with 7 bases between them. The variable domain in full, completed from reference TRBV9 and TRBJ1-2, reads DSGVTQTPKHLITATGQRVTLRCSPRSGDLSVYWYQQSLDQGLQFLIQYYNGEERAKGNILERFSAQQFPDLHSELNLSSLELGDSALYFCASSVLADYGYTFGSGTRLTVV.

CDR3 bases: TGCGCCAGCAGCGTAAGTGCCCTCGCTGAAAAACTGTTTTTT. It specifies CASSVSALAEKLFF. The chain has TRBV5-1 and TRBJ1-4; D gene ambiguous. There are 14 residues in the CDR3. Per germline, CDR1 SGHRS and CDR2 YFSETQ. V was trimmed by 4 bases and J by 7 bases, leaving 14 bases between them.